This T cell receptor (beta chain) stems from a study of T cell responses to AZD1222 COVID-19 vaccine. V was pared by 4 bases and J by 1 base, with 7 bases between. CDR3 size: 13 residues. Germline V gene data show CDR1 as KGHSH and CDR2 as LQKENI. Sequencing was performed with immunoSEQ multiplex PCR; in TCRdb, only in-frame clones are kept and a portion is missing. The table shows some 120,000 clones, with roughly 82% occurring only once. The chain carries TRBV18 and TRBJ1-1; the D is unclear. The sequence was collected from an adult who received the AZD1222 COVID-19 vaccine. The sequencing here drew on peripheral blood, taken 28 days after the second AZD1222 dose. The CDR3, as DNA: TGTGCCAGCTCACTGCAGGCGAACACTGAAGCTTTCTTT. This sequence encodes CASSLQANTEAFF. The variable domain in full, with the rest retrieved from reference TRBV18 and TRBJ1-1, is NAGVMQNPRHLVRRRGQEARLRCSPMKGHSHVYWYRQLPEEGLKFMVYLQKENIIDESGMPKERFSAEFPKEGPSILRIQQVVRGDSAAYFCASSLQANTEAFFGQGTRLTVV.